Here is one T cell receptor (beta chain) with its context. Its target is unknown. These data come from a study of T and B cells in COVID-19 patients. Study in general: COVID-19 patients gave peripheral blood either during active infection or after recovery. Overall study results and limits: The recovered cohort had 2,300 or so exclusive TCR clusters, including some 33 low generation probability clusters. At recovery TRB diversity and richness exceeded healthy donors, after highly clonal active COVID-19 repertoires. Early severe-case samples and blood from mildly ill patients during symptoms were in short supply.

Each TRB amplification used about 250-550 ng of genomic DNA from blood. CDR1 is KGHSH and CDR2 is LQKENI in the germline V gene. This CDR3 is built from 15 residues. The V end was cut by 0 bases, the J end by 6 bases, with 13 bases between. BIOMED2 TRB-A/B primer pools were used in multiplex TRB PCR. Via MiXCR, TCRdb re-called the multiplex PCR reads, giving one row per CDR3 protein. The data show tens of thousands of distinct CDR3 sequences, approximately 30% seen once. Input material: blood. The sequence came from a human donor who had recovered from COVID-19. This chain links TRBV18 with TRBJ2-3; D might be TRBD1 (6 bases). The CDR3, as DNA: TGTGCCAGCTCACCACCCCTTACAGGGTCGGATACGCAGTATTTT. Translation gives CASSPPLTGSDTQYF.